This TCR beta chain originates from a study of a mutant IDH1 vaccine in newly diagnosed glioma. Study-level background: Radiotherapy alone preceded vaccination by 4-6 weeks; alternatively, vaccination started with temozolomide cycles.

This clone has a handful of counts. The antigen remains unidentified. Libraries were prepared by immunoSEQ multiplex PCR; TCRdb keeps only in-frame clonotypes and omits some of them. The table records over 60,000 clones, roughly 76% of them present only once. Time point noted: week 35, safety follow-up. In every dose of vaccine, 300 ug of mutant IDH1 20-mer peptide was given alongside topical imiquimod. Sample: PBMCs, taken from a glioma patient whose treatment included an IDH1 peptide vaccine. The sequence was obtained from a man aged 40-50 years with glioma.

CDR3 DNA: TGTGCCAGCAGCTTGAGAGGGGGTAATGAAAAACTGTTTTTT. As protein: CASSLRGGNEKLFF. The V gene is TRBV5-4, the J gene TRBJ1-4; tentative D call: TRBD1 (6 bases). Looked up from germline, CDR1 is SGHNT and CDR2 is YYREEE (reference sequence). V lost 1 base and J 4 bases, leaving 8 bases between the germline ends. The CDR3 totals 14 residues.